This TCR beta chain was retrieved from a study of blood T cell repertoires in COVID-19. Study-level information: Researchers got acute and convalescent COVID-19 samples from the United States, Italy and Spain.

Per the germline V gene, CDR1 is MNHEY and CDR2 is SVGAGI. Germline trimming cut 6 bases from V and 6 bases from J; bases unmatched to any gene: 7. The CDR3 consists of 15 residues. Under the authors' procedure: Estimated nucleated cell counts came from reference gene primer amplification. Sequencing used immunoSEQ multiplex PCR; TCRdb keeps in-frame clones, though not all of them. Clone size and the V and J calls come from that table; the DNA yielded D and trimming. The sample has over 200,000 clones; roughly 90% are singletons. The chain combines TRBV6-5 with TRBJ1-5, with 11 bases that match TRBD1. The sequence was collected from a man in his forties or fifties with active or convalescent COVID-19. The sample was peripheral blood. CDR3 DNA: TGTGCCAGCAGGAACCGGGACAGGGGGATTCAGCCCCAGCATTTT. This codes for CASRNRDRGIQPQHF.